A selection of T cell receptor beta chains follows, all from one sample in a study of T cell responses to AZD1222 COVID-19 vaccine. Clones were read by immunoSEQ multiplex PCR, and TCRdb kept only the in-frame ones, dropping some. The data contain approximately 130,000 clones, 75% to 95% of them seen just once; the ten biggest clones take up approximately 7.5%. The sample consisted of peripheral blood, taken on day 0 of AZD1222 vaccination. The receptors were sampled from an adult in good health. Each CDR3 is given with its conserved first and last residue. The D gene is left open where the match is weak. A row's size may be missing; if present it is once, few, many or a size class.

CDR3 DNA,CDR3 protein,J gene,clone size,V gene,D gene
TGTGCCAGCAGCCAAGGACTAGCGGCTAGCGGGAATACAGATACGCAGTATTTT,CASSQGLAASGNTDTQYF,TRBJ2-3,NA,TRBV3-1/TRBV3-2,TRBD2
TGTGCCAGCAGTACATCCAGAAGCACAGATACGCAGTATTTT,CASSTSRSTDTQYF,TRBJ2-3,NA,TRBV7-9,NA
TGTGCCACCTCCCGACTAGCGGGAGAGGGAACAGATACGCAGTATTTT,CATSRLAGEGTDTQYF,TRBJ2-3,NA,TRBV19,TRBD2
TGTGCCAGCAGTGTAGCGAAGTACAATGAGCAGTTCTTC,CASSVAKYNEQFF,TRBJ2-1,NA,TRBV2,NA
TGTGCCAGCATCGCGCGGGTCCAGGAGAGGGCTAGCGGGAGATCCTACGAGCAGTACTTC,CASIARVQERASGRSYEQYF,TRBJ2-7,once,TRBV21-1,NA
TGTGCCAGTAGTATTCGAGCGGGAGGGGGGTACAATGAGCAGTTCTTC,CASSIRAGGGYNEQFF,TRBJ2-1,few,TRBV19,TRBD2
TGTGCCAGCAGTCCACGGAGGGGCCTTGGAAACACCATATATTTT,CASSPRRGLGNTIYF,TRBJ1-3,NA,TRBV27,NA
TGTGCCAGCTCATTCCGGGATTTTAGCAATGAGCAGTTCTTC,CASSFRDFSNEQFF,TRBJ2-1,NA,TRBV18,NA
TGTGCCAGCAGCCAATATGGCCCCCGGGGGCACTATGGCTACACCTTC,CASSQYGPRGHYGYTF,TRBJ1-2,NA,TRBV27,NA
TGTGCCAGCAGTGGATTAGGGACAGACAATGAAAAACTGTTTTTT,CASSGLGTDNEKLFF,TRBJ1-4,NA,TRBV28,TRBD1
TGTGCCAGCAGCCCCAGACTACAGGGAGACCACACTGAAGCTTTCTTT,CASSPRLQGDHTEAFF,TRBJ1-1,NA,TRBV5-5,NA
TGTGCCACCAGTGATTCAGGGGTTAGCTCCTACGAGCAGTACTTC,CATSDSGVSSYEQYF,TRBJ2-7,NA,TRBV24-1,NA
TGTGCCAGCAGTTACGGACAGGGCTATGGCTACACCTTC,CASSYGQGYGYTF,TRBJ1-2,once,TRBV14,TRBD1
TGTGCCAGCAGTTCCTCCCCGGGACAAATCACCGGGGAGCTGTTTTTT,CASSSSPGQITGELFF,TRBJ2-2,NA,TRBV27,NA
TGTGCCAGCAGTTTACCGGGACAGGGGAATGGCTACACCTTC,CASSLPGQGNGYTF,TRBJ1-2,NA,TRBV6-2/TRBV6-3,TRBD1
TGTGCCAGTAGCCCTACAGGGGTGCCACTCTATGGCTACACCTTC,CASSPTGVPLYGYTF,TRBJ1-2,once,TRBV19,TRBD1
TGTGCCAGCACTGGGGGTCATGGGCAGCCCCAGCATTTT,CASTGGHGQPQHF,TRBJ1-5,few,TRBV12-3/TRBV12-4,NA
TGCGCCAGCAGGGCGGGAGGGCCCGGAGAGCAGTACTTC,CASRAGGPGEQYF,TRBJ2-7,NA,TRBV5-1,TRBD2
TGCGCCAGCAGCTCCCAGCAGGGGCAATATGAGCAGTACTTC,CASSSQQGQYEQYF,TRBJ2-7,NA,TRBV5-1,NA
TGTGCCAGCAGTTCCACCTTCGGGGGAAACACCATATATTTT,CASSSTFGGNTIYF,TRBJ1-3,NA,TRBV6-2/TRBV6-3,NA
TGTGCCAGCTCACCACTGGACAGGGGGTCCACTGAAGCTTTCTTT,CASSPLDRGSTEAFF,TRBJ1-1,NA,TRBV18,TRBD1
TGTGCCACTGGGACGAAGGGGGCAGATACGCAGTATTTT,CATGTKGADTQYF,TRBJ2-3,NA,TRBV24-1,NA
TGTGCCAGCAGCTTTTTCGTAGCGGGAGACAATGAGCAGTTCTTC,CASSFFVAGDNEQFF,TRBJ2-1,NA,TRBV5-6,TRBD2
TGTGCCAGCAGTGAAGGGACGGGGTTCAATAATTCACCCCTCCACTTT,CASSEGTGFNNSPLHF,TRBJ1-6,NA,TRBV25-1,NA
TGTGCCAGTAAGGGCGCTATCTATGGCTACACCTTC,CASKGAIYGYTF,TRBJ1-2,few,TRBV19,NA
TGTGCCGCCGCGGGGGCTTGGTCCCCCAATGAGCAGTTCTTC,CAAAGAWSPNEQFF,TRBJ2-1,once,TRBV19,NA
TGTGCCAGCTCTCCCGGACAGGGGGTAGAGACCCAGTACTTC,CASSPGQGVETQYF,TRBJ2-5,NA,TRBV28,TRBD1
TGTGCCTCCGGGACGGGGAGAGCTCCCCTCCACTTT,CASGTGRAPLHF,TRBJ1-6,NA,TRBV28,NA
TGTGCCATCAGTGGGGCCGCCTACGAGCAGTACTTC,CAISGAAYEQYF,TRBJ2-7,NA,TRBV10-3,NA
TGTGCCAGCAAAGCGGGGGGTGTACAATACAATGAGCAGTTCTTC,CASKAGGVQYNEQFF,TRBJ2-1,NA,TRBV5-4,TRBD2
TGTGCCAGCTCACCTTCACTGGGAGCTAATGAAAAACTGTTTTTT,CASSPSLGANEKLFF,TRBJ1-4,NA,TRBV18,NA
TGCGCCAGCAGTGAGTCAAGAAGCACTGAAGCTTTCTTT,CASSESRSTEAFF,TRBJ1-1,NA,TRBV10-1,NA
TGTGCCAGTCCAATAGGGACAGATCGTGATGAGCAGTTCTTC,CASPIGTDRDEQFF,TRBJ2-1,NA,TRBV25-1,TRBD1
TGTGCCAGCAGCCGTTGGGGTTGGGGGAGCAGCTCCTACAATGAGCAGTTCTTC,CASSRWGWGSSSYNEQFF,TRBJ2-1,NA,TRBV7-3,NA
TGCAGTGCTAGAGCCGGGGTAGAGCAGTACTTC,CSARAGVEQYF,TRBJ2-7,NA,TRBV20-1,NA
TGTGCCAGCAGTTTAATGGGCGGACTAGCGGCAGAGACCCAGTACTTC,CASSLMGGLAAETQYF,TRBJ2-5,once,TRBV27,TRBD2
TGTGCAAGTCGCTTATGGGGCTTAGGACTAGCGGGAGTCGGGGAGCTGTTTTTT,CASRLWGLGLAGVGELFF,TRBJ2-2,NA,TRBV12-2,NA
TGTGCCAGCAGTCTAGCAGGGGGCCCCGTGGGTCCCCTCCACTTT,CASSLAGGPVGPLHF,TRBJ1-6,NA,TRBV28,TRBD1
TGTGCCAGCAGTCTACAGGGGGGGAATGAGCAGTTCTTC,CASSLQGGNEQFF,TRBJ2-1,NA,TRBV27,NA
TGTGCCAGCAGCTTAGGCCTGGACAGGTACAATTCACCCCTCCACTTT,CASSLGLDRYNSPLHF,TRBJ1-6,once,TRBV13,TRBD1
TGTGCCAGCAGCCCCCCGACGGGGTGGACTGAAGCTTTCTTT,CASSPPTGWTEAFF,TRBJ1-1,NA,TRBV9,NA
TGTGCCAGCAGCCCCCGATCCAATAGCGGCCAAGAGACCCAGTACTTC,CASSPRSNSGQETQYF,TRBJ2-5,NA,TRBV7-9,NA
TGTGCCAGCAGTCCCCTTCCCGGGACAGGGAGCACCGGGGAGCTGTTTTTT,CASSPLPGTGSTGELFF,TRBJ2-2,NA,TRBV27,TRBD1
TGTGCCACCAGCAGAGAACGAGCGGGAGTAAACAATGAGCAGTTCTTC,CATSRERAGVNNEQFF,TRBJ2-1,NA,TRBV15,TRBD2
TGTGCCAGCAGCTCCATGGAGGAGACCCAGTACTTC,CASSSMEETQYF,TRBJ2-5,NA,TRBV6-2/TRBV6-3,NA
TGTGCCAGCAGTAGATTCCCCTACAATGAGCAGTTCTTC,CASSRFPYNEQFF,TRBJ2-1,NA,TRBV27,NA
TGTGCCAGCAGCCAATACGGGGAGCTGTTTTTT,CASSQYGELFF,TRBJ2-2,NA,TRBV28,NA
TGTGCCAGCAGCTCGCGGGCGGGAGGGCCCCAAGAGACCCAGTACTTC,CASSSRAGGPQETQYF,TRBJ2-5,NA,TRBV7-8,TRBD2
TGCGCCAGCAGCCGAGACCTGTGGGGATCTGGTTACGAGCAGTACTTC,CASSRDLWGSGYEQYF,TRBJ2-7,few,TRBV4-1,NA
TGTGCCAGCAGCGTAGACTCGAACACTGAAGCTTTCTTT,CASSVDSNTEAFF,TRBJ1-1,NA,TRBV9,NA
TGTGCCAGCATCGGGGCCCGTACGCAGTATTTT,CASIGARTQYF,TRBJ2-3,NA,TRBV6-5,NA
TGTGCCACCAGGGGAAAAGGGACCCACCCGGGGACCGGGGAGCTGTTTTTT,CATRGKGTHPGTGELFF,TRBJ2-2,NA,TRBV24-1,NA
TGTGCCAGCAGCTCTACTTACGAGCAGTACTTC,CASSSTYEQYF,TRBJ2-7,NA,TRBV7-9,NA
TGTGCCAGCAGCCAAGCGTCGGGGAAGGGCACTGAAGCTTTCTTT,CASSQASGKGTEAFF,TRBJ1-1,NA,TRBV3-1/TRBV3-2,NA
TGCGCCAGCAGCTTGAGCGGGGCCTACAATGAGCAGTTCTTC,CASSLSGAYNEQFF,TRBJ2-1,NA,TRBV5-1,TRBD2
TGTGCCAGCAGCAGCGGCCTAACAGAAAAACCGCCTAACTATGGCTACACCTTC,CASSSGLTEKPPNYGYTF,TRBJ1-2,NA,TRBV21-1,NA
TGTGCCAGCAGGGGGGGTCCCGAGGAATGTGGAAACACCATATATTTT,CASRGGPEECGNTIYF,TRBJ1-3,NA,TRBV6-4,NA
TGCGCCAGCAGGCCTAAACTGACTAGCGGAAGCACAGATACGCAGTATTTT,CASRPKLTSGSTDTQYF,TRBJ2-3,once,TRBV5-1,TRBD2
TGTGCCAGCAGCCGGACAGGAGCTACCTATGGCTACACCTTC,CASSRTGATYGYTF,TRBJ1-2,NA,TRBV11-2,TRBD1
TGCGCCAGCAGCCCAGGGGCAGGGGTGGATCAGCCCCAGCATTTT,CASSPGAGVDQPQHF,TRBJ1-5,NA,TRBV4-1,NA